This T cell receptor beta chain was captured by sequencing in a study of T cell responses to AZD1222 COVID-19 vaccine. Study-level points and caveats: Unmutated variant regions reportedly attract nearly half of all spike-specific TCRs. Spike-specific TCR breadth and depth were elevated following two AZD1222 doses.

The CDR3 loop spans 15 amino acids. Germline V gene data show CDR1 as MGHRA and CDR2 as YSYEKL. V was trimmed by 0 bases and J by 1 base, leaving 10 bases between them. This clone appeared a single time. Its antigen remains unknown. Some clones are missing from TCRdb's copy, which holds only in-frame ones; the method was immunoSEQ multiplex PCR. The repertoire holds about 55,000 clones, roughly 87% seen once, with over 3.5% in the top ten. The clonotype comes from an adult in good health. The rearrangement joins TRBV4-1 to TRBJ2-7; D remains unclear. Here the sequenced sample was peripheral blood, taken on day 0 of AZD1222 vaccination. CDR3 DNA sequence: TGCGCCAGCAGCCAAGATCGACTGCCGTCCTACGAGCAGTACTTC. Protein sequence: CASSQDRLPSYEQYF.